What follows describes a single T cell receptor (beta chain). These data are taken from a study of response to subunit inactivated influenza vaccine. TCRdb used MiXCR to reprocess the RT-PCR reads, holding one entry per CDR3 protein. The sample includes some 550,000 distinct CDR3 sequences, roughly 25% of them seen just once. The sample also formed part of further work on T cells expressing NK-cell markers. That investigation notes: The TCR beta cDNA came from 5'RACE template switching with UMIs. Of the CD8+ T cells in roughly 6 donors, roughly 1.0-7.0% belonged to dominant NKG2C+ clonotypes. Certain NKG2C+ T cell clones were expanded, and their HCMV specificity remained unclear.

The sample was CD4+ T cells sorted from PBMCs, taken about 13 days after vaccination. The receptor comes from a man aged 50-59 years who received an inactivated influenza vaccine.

For the CDR3, the DNA is TGTGCCAGCAGCCCCTATCCCCCGGGGGGGTCCAAAAACATTCAGTACTTC. Translation: CASSPYPPGGSKNIQYF. This chain connects TRBV6-5 to TRBJ2-4, with 8 bases aligning to TRBD2. This CDR3 has 17 residues. CDR1 is MNHEY and CDR2 is SVGAGI in the germline V gene. V dropped 6 bases and J dropped 2; count of bases not matched to a gene: 12.